The next 17 T cell receptor beta chains were all read from a single sample in a study of T cell responses to AZD1222 COVID-19 vaccine. Profiling relied on immunoSEQ multiplex PCR, and the TCRdb table lists in-frame clones only, not all of them. The table has 150,000 to 200,000 clones, 88% seen once; the top ten hold 25% to 30%. The source was peripheral blood, collected 28 days after the second AZD1222 dose. The receptors come from an adult who received the AZD1222 COVID-19 vaccine.

The CDR3 DNA reads TGCGCCAGCCGTGGAGGGGGGGGCGGAAACGAGCAGTACTTC. It translates to CASRGGGGGNEQYF. V is TRBV5-1 and J is TRBJ2-7, with a possible D match to TRBD2 (7 bases). Germline CDR1 and CDR2: SGHRS and YFSETQ. The CDR3 consists of 14 residues. V gave up 7 bases and J gave up 5 bases, with 19 bases separating them.

The V gene is TRBV5-4, the J gene TRBJ2-5; 7 bases match TRBD2. J gave up 5 bases and V 1 base, and 5 bases lay outside the gene matches. Germline lookup yields CDR1 SGHNT and CDR2 YYREEE (reference sequence). This CDR3 comprises 14 residues. The DNA of the CDR3 is TGTGCCAGCAGCTTGTGGGAGGGCCTTGAGACCCAGTACTTC. Translated, it gives CASSLWEGLETQYF.

This clone was detected once. The chain employs TRBV9 and TRBJ2-7; 9 bases map to TRBD1. There are 17 residues in the CDR3. Germline loops: CDR1 SGDLS, CDR2 YYNGEE. V was pared by 0 bases and J by 0 bases, with 7 bases of the junction left unmatched. The CDR3: CASSVDAGQGPSYEQYF. CDR3 bases: TGTGCCAGCAGCGTAGACGCGGGACAGGGTCCCTCCTACGAGCAGTACTTC. The full variable domain, in which reference TRBV9 and TRBJ2-7 provide the parts outside the CDR3, is DSGVTQTPKHLITATGQRVTLRCSPRSGDLSVYWYQQSLDQGLQFLIQYYNGEERAKGNILERFSAQQFPDLHSELNLSSLELGDSALYFCASSVDAGQGPSYEQYFGPGTRLTVT.

This chain connects TRBV9 to TRBJ1-6; a weak D match, TRBD1 (5 bases). Trimming shortened V by 1 base and J by 6 bases, and 8 bases separated the two germline ends. From germline, CDR1 is SGDLS and CDR2 YYNGEE. The CDR3 totals 14 residues. The CDR3 is CASSVSGTNSPLHF. CDR3 nucleotides: TGTGCCAGCAGCGTAAGCGGGACTAATTCACCCCTCCACTTT.

The gene calls are TRBV7-9 and TRBJ2-7; D gene uncertain. V lost 5 bases and J lost 3, with 8 bases in between. The V gene's germline CDR1 is SEHNR and CDR2 FQNEAQ (reference sequence). The CDR3 is 12 amino acids. CDR3 bases: TGTGCCAGCAGCCCTGGGGACTACGAGCAGTACTTC. Protein: CASSPGDYEQYF.

This chain uses TRBV11-2 with TRBJ2-2, with D hard to call. The CDR3 extends over 15 amino acids. Germline CDR1 and CDR2: SGHAT and FQNNGV. The V gene lost 2 bases and the J gene lost 6 bases, with 13 bases spanning the gap. The CDR3 here is CASSLSPLLSGELFF. In DNA form, the CDR3 reads TGTGCCAGCAGCTTATCTCCCCTTCTTTCCGGGGAGCTGTTTTTT.

Only a few counts were recorded for this clone. The V call is TRBV6-2 or TRBV6-3, the J call TRBJ1-1; D ambiguous. CDR1 MNHEY and CDR2 SVGEGT come from the germline V gene. The length of the CDR3 is 17 residues. The germline V and J ends were trimmed by 2 bases and 1 base, with 17 bases remaining between them. The CDR3 nucleotides read TGTGCCAGCAGTTACAGACCCACAGAGAGGGCGAACACTGAAGCTTTCTTT. Protein sequence: CASSYRPTERANTEAFF.

The CDR3 region is CASSVQASLAGGANVLTF. The CDR3 bases are TGTGCCAGCAGCGTACAAGCCAGTTTGGCAGGTGGGGCCAACGTCCTGACTTTC. The rearrangement joins TRBV9 to TRBJ2-6; unclear D gene. The V gene's germline CDR1 is SGDLS and CDR2 YYNGEE. The CDR3 sequence is 18 residues long. The germline V and J ends were trimmed by 1 base and 3 bases, with 17 bases remaining between them.

The chain has TRBV10-3 and TRBJ2-4; TRBD1 might be the D (6 bases). V was shortened by 11 bases and J by 5 bases, with 19 bases between the two germline ends. The CDR3 sequence is 14 residues long. In germline, CDR1 is ENHRY, CDR2 SYGVKD. CDR3 region: CASQRAGGENIQYF. The CDR3, as DNA: TGTGCCTCCCAGAGGGCTGGGGGCGAAAACATTCAGTACTTC.

The genes are TRBV7-3 and TRBJ2-2, with unresolved D. The ends were cut back, 5 bases at V and 5 bases at J, with 9 bases in the middle. CDR1 is SGHTA and CDR2 is FQGTGA in the germline V gene. This CDR3 has 13 residues. CDR3 nucleotide sequence: TGTGCCAGCAGCCTCCTATTGACCGGGGAGCTGTTTTTT. It specifies CASSLLLTGELFF.

This clone has just a few counts. This rearrangement joins TRBV5-1 to TRBJ2-5; tentative D call: TRBD1 (6 bases). The CDR3 length is 14 residues. The V end lost 4 bases, the J end lost 1 base, and 11 bases lay between the germline ends. The V gene's germline CDR1 is SGHRS and CDR2 YFSETQ. The CDR3 reads CASSQAGAQETQYF. The CDR3 DNA sequence: TGCGCCAGCAGCCAGGCAGGGGCCCAAGAGACCCAGTACTTC.

This clone was counted a single time. Its ends do not fully match the called genes, so a read error is possible. The rearrangement links TRBV7-7 to TRBJ2-7, with 12 bases fitting TRBD2. The germline CDR1 and CDR2 sequences are SSHAT and FNYEAQ (reference sequence). The CDR3 has 14 residues. CDR3 residues: CASSLGLAGDEQYF. The CDR3 DNA sequence: TGTGCTAGCAGCTTGGGACTAGCGGGCGACGAGCAGTACTTC.

This rearrangement joins TRBV6-5 to TRBJ2-3, with unresolved D. Looked up from germline, CDR1 is MNHEY and CDR2 is SVGAGI. This CDR3 spans 14 amino acids. The V end was cut by 7 bases, the J end by 4 bases, with 15 bases between. Here the CDR3 reads CASTHTLAPDTQYF. In DNA, the CDR3 is TGTGCCAGCACTCACACCCTTGCCCCAGATACGCAGTATTTT.

V is TRBV5-1 and J is TRBJ1-4; no clear D. V was pared by 0 bases and J by 4 bases, with 4 bases between. Germline CDR1 is SGHRS and CDR2 is YFSETQ. This CDR3 has 13 residues. CDR3 sequence (DNA): TGCGCCAGCAGCTTGGAACATAATGAAAAACTGTTTTTT. Protein sequence: CASSLEHNEKLFF.

This clone appeared a single time. V and J are TRBV28 and TRBJ1-5, with D possibly matching TRBD1 (5 bases). Trimming left V 3 bases short and J 1 base short, with 10 bases between. This CDR3 comprises 15 residues. CDR1 and CDR2 from the germline V gene are MDHEN and SYDVKM. The CDR3 sequence: CASSLGGASNQPQHF. As DNA, the CDR3 is TGTGCCAGCAGTTTGGGAGGGGCCAGCAATCAGCCCCAGCATTTT.

The chain recombines TRBV28 with TRBJ2-3; D is perhaps TRBD1 or TRBD2 (5 bases each). Trimming took 6 bases from V and 8 from J, leaving 18 bases between them. The CDR3 length is 14 residues. Germline V gives CDR1 MDHEN, CDR2 SYDVKM. In nucleotides, the CDR3 is TGTGCCAGCAGCCCCAAGGGACCCGGGTCTACGCAGTATTTT. It translates to CASSPKGPGSTQYF.

The chain joins TRBV10-3 to TRBJ1-1; D is unresolved. With 0 bases removed from V and 0 bases from J, the gap between germline ends came to 2 bases. Per germline, CDR1 ENHRY and CDR2 SYGVKD. CDR3 size: 13 residues. As DNA, the CDR3 is TGTGCCATCAGTGAGTCTATGAACACTGAAGCTTTCTTT. Its protein is CAISESMNTEAFF.